The entry below gives a single T cell receptor beta chain sequence along with its context. Its antigen specificity is not known. Base qualities are not recorded, but no much larger clone differs from it by a single base. The trial excluded patients who had a history of autoimmune disease or were on systemic immunosuppression. Peripheral blood for TCR sequencing was collected from all dose cohorts at baseline, on cycle 4 day 1, and on cycle 7 day 1. Samples were obtained from an open-label, multicenter, first-in-human phase I dose-escalation trial of ivuxolimab. Adults with locally advanced or metastatic melanoma, renal cell carcinoma, hepatocellular carcinoma or head and neck squamous cell carcinoma were enrolled in the trial. Before TCR sequencing, CD4+ T cells and CD8+ T cells were sorted from peripheral blood as separate populations. CDR3 length: 15 amino acids, cysteine to phenylalanine. Only CDR3 DNA is held: 45 bases, read in frame from base 1. CDR1 and CDR2, per the germline V gene, are MNHNS and SASEGT. At the junction V is shortened by 11 bases and J by 2 bases; bases outside the gene matches: 10.

To sequence the TCRbeta CDR3 region, genomic DNA was isolated from the sorted cells. TCRbeta CDR3 regions were sequenced using the immunoSEQ Assay. TCRdb re-hosts the immuneACCESS table, in-frame sequences only. Its copies lack some clones; in the studies checked, an unresolved V gene accounts for under half of them, and the cause for the rest is not known. The sample table records 91,000 or so clones; approximately 90% of these occur just once. The top ten hold approximately 1.9% of the sample. The entry originates in a study of OX40 agonist ivuxolimab in advanced cancers. Some background on the complete study: Ivuxolimab was a fully human IgG2 agonistic monoclonal antibody targeting the costimulatory receptor OX40 (CD134). The paper reports the monotherapy dose-escalation portion (N ≈ 52 patients) of the phase I ivuxolimab trial. Three dose-escalation patients achieved partial responses, one with hepatocellular carcinoma and two with cutaneous melanoma. Peripheral TCRbeta sequencing was intended to test whether TCR sequence diversity was altered and clonal T-cell expansion was caused by ivuxolimab. In the dose-escalation cohort, approximately 82% of patients were male, and the mean age was about 55 years, with a range of 23 to 79. Among the 50 to 55 dose-escalation patients, around 19 had hepatocellular carcinoma, 15 or so melanoma, 9 renal cell carcinoma and 9 head and neck cancer. Intravenous ivuxolimab was administered to patients every 2 weeks at six dose levels: 0.01, 0.1, 0.3, 1.5, 3 and 10 mg/kg. Patients were allowed to have had prior anti-PD-1, anti-PD-L1 or anti-CTLA-4 therapy, and approximately 41% of the dose-escalation patients had previously received checkpoint inhibitors. Summary of the overall study and its limitations: On average, CD8+ T cells showed more expanded clones than CD4+ T cells after ivuxolimab. Low levels of normalized T-cell clonal expansion were also seen in some patients who did not respond. In partial responders in the 0.1-3.0 mg/kg groups, normalized peripheral clonal expansion was found to be among the lowest, especially among CD8+ T cells. At doses from 0.1 to 3.0 mg/kg, clonal expansion was seen in both CD4+ and CD8+ blood T cells between baseline and week 6. Antigen specificity was not determined for the clonally expanded peripheral T cells.

The material sequenced was CD4+ or CD8+ T cells sorted from blood, taken in a trial of the OX40 agonist ivuxolimab. The chain links TRBV6-1 with TRBJ2-3, with 10 bases aligning to TRBD2. The source of this sequence is an adult with an advanced solid tumor such as melanoma, head and neck, liver or kidney cancer. The bases are TGTGCCGGGGCCCGGACTAGCGGAGACACAGATACGCAGTATTTT. This encodes CAGARTSGDTDTQYF.